One sample yielded the 5 T cell receptor beta chains listed below, sequenced in a study of response to subunit inactivated influenza vaccine. TCRdb reprocessed the RT-PCR reads with MiXCR, giving one entry per CDR3 protein. The sample consists of approximately 730,000 distinct CDR3 sequences, 11% to 15% of them appearing once. The sample in question was PBMCs from blood, obtained around 14 days before vaccination. All receptors come from a man aged 45-60 years who received an inactivated influenza vaccine.

The table lists this clonotype with many counts. This chain connects TRBV20-1 to TRBJ1-3; D remains ambiguous. The length of the CDR3 is 14 residues. The V gene's germline CDR1 is DFQATT and CDR2 SNEGSKA (reference sequence). Trimming pared 1 base from V and 0 bases from J, leaving 7 bases between. CDR3: CSARAASSGNTIYF. For the CDR3, the DNA is TGCAGTGCTAGAGCCGCCAGCTCTGGAAACACCATATATTTT.

This chain connects TRBV18 to TRBJ2-3; tentatively, D is TRBD1 or TRBD2 (5 bases each). Germline CDR1 KGHSH, CDR2 LQKENI. V dropped 2 bases and J dropped 6 bases, with 12 bases sitting between them. The CDR3 has 14 amino acids. The CDR3 nucleotides read TGTGCCAGCTCACCAGGGACCAACGCGGATACGCAGTATTTT. Translation gives CASSPGTNADTQYF. The full variable domain, rest sourced from reference TRBV18 and TRBJ2-3, is NAGVMQNPRHLVRRRGQEARLRCSPMKGHSHVYWYRQLPEEGLKFMVYLQKENIIDESGMPKERFSAEFPKEGPSILRIQQVVRGDSAAYFCASSPGTNADTQYFGPGTRLTVL.

The gene calls are TRBV29-1 and TRBJ2-3; 10 positions match TRBD2. Germline loops: CDR1 SQVTM, CDR2 ANQGSEA. V was pared by 7 bases and J by 4 bases, with 8 bases of the junction left unmatched. CDR3 length equals 14 residues. CDR3 sequence (DNA): TGCAGCGGGCAAGCGGGAGGGCGCCCAGATACGCAGTATTTT. Its protein product is CSGQAGGRPDTQYF.

Only a few counts were recorded for this clonotype. The rearrangement joins TRBV24-1 to TRBJ2-5; 9 nucleotides line up with TRBD1. Germline assignment: CDR1 KGHDR and CDR2 SFDVKD. V was pared by 1 base and J by 2 bases, with 10 bases of the junction left unmatched. This CDR3 contains 18 residues. This CDR3 reads CATSDLDPGQGAQETQYF. The CDR3, as DNA: TGTGCCACCAGTGATTTAGACCCGGGACAGGGCGCACAAGAGACCCAGTACTTC.

This chain connects TRBV20-1 to TRBJ1-3; D possibly corresponds to TRBD1 (6 bases). There are 14 residues in the CDR3. Per germline, CDR1 DFQATT and CDR2 SNEGSKA (reference sequence). The V gene lost 6 bases and the J gene lost 8 bases, with 20 bases spanning the gap. CDR3 residues: CSANPGTRWDTIYF. Written as DNA, the CDR3 is TGCAGTGCCAACCCAGGGACACGGTGGGACACCATATATTTT.